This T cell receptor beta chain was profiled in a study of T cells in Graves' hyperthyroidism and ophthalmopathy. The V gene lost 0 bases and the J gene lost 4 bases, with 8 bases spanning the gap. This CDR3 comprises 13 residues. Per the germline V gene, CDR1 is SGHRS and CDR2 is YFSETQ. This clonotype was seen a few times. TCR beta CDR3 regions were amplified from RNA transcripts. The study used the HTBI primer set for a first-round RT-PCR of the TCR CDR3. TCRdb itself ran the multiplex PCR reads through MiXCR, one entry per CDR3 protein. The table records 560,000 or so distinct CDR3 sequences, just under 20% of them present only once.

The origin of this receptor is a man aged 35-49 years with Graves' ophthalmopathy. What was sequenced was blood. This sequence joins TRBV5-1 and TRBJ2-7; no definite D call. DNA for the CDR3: TGCGCCAGCAGCTTGGCCTTGGGTTACGAGCAGTACTTC. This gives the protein CASSLALGYEQYF. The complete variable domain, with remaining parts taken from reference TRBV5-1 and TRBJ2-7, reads KAGVTQTPRYLIKTRGQQVTLSCSPISGHRSVSWYQQTPGQGLQFLFEYFSETQRNKGNFPGRFSGRQFSNSRSEMNVSTLELGDSALYLCASSLALGYEQYFGPGTRLTVT.